These T cell receptor beta chains were read from a single sample in a study of cytomegalovirus exposure and HLA in healthy donors. Repertoires were generated with immunoSEQ multiplex PCR, while TCRdb's copy carries only in-frame clones and drops some. This sample has approximately 170,000 clones, with over 75% found just once. The sequenced material came from PBMCs. The receptors stem from a female donor in good health and CMV-seronegative. Each CDR3 is given with its conserved first and last residue. A D gene is named only where the DNA matches it firmly. Clone sizes are given selectively: once, few, many, or a class where the clone is expanded.

V: TRBV28
size: .
J: TRBJ1-2
D: .
DNA: TGTGCCAGCAGTCTCGGAATGAGGGGCTACACCTTC
CDR3: CASSLGMRGYTF

V: TRBV27
size: .
J: TRBJ2-5
D: .
DNA: TGTGCCAGCAGTTTTGAGGTCCGCGGGACCCAGTACTTC
CDR3: CASSFEVRGTQYF

V: TRBV9
size: once
J: TRBJ1-5
D: .
DNA: TGTGCCAGCAGTGAGACAGGTTTGCAGCCCCAGCATTTT
CDR3: CASSETGLQPQHF

V: TRBV11-2
size: once
J: TRBJ1-3
D: TRBD1
DNA: TGTGCCAGCAGCTTAACCGGGACAGGGGCTGGAAACACCATATATTTT
CDR3: CASSLTGTGAGNTIYF

V: TRBV23-1
size: .
J: TRBJ1-1
D: .
DNA: TGCGCCAGCACGCGGGTTGTCAGTAGGAACACTGAAGCTTTCTTT
CDR3: CASTRVVSRNTEAFF

V: TRBV19
size: .
J: TRBJ2-2
D: .
DNA: TGTGCCAGTAGTACGCCAGGGAACACCGGGGAGCTGTTTTTT
CDR3: CASSTPGNTGELFF

V: TRBV30
size: .
J: TRBJ1-1
D: .
DNA: TGTGCCTGGAGTTTCAGGGAGAACACTGAAGCTTTCTTT
CDR3: CAWSFRENTEAFF

V: TRBV2
size: few
J: TRBJ1-1
D: TRBD1
DNA: TGTGCCTGCTTGGGCAGGGGGCAAAGGAAAGCTTTCTTT
CDR3: CACLGRGQRKAFF

V: TRBV6-4
size: .
J: TRBJ2-1
D: .
DNA: TGTGCCAGCCGAGACTCCAGGGGATGGGGCGAGCAGTTCTTC
CDR3: CASRDSRGWGEQFF

V: TRBV9
size: .
J: TRBJ2-1
D: TRBD2
DNA: TGTGCCAGCAGCGTTTCTAGCGGAGAGAACAATGAGCAGTTCTTC
CDR3: CASSVSSGENNEQFF

V: TRBV7-9
size: .
J: TRBJ2-2
D: .
DNA: TGTGCCAGCAGCCAACTGTCGTCGAACACCGGGGAGCTGTTTTTT
CDR3: CASSQLSSNTGELFF

V: TRBV25-1
size: .
J: TRBJ2-1
D: TRBD2
DNA: TGTGCCAGCAGCGACTCTAGCGGGAGGGCCAGAAATGAGCAGTTCTTC
CDR3: CASSDSSGRARNEQFF

V: TRBV5-4
size: .
J: TRBJ1-1
D: TRBD1
DNA: TGTGCCAGCAGCGTCAAACAGGGGATGGACACTGAAGCTTTCTTT
CDR3: CASSVKQGMDTEAFF

V: TRBV21-1
size: .
J: TRBJ2-7
D: .
DNA: TGTGCCAGCAGAAAAGGCGGGTGCGAGCAGTACTTC
CDR3: CASRKGGCEQYF

V: TRBV28
size: .
J: TRBJ2-7
D: TRBD2
DNA: TGTGCCAGCAGTTTACGGGAGGAGGACTACGAGCAGTACTTC
CDR3: CASSLREEDYEQYF

V: TRBV6-1
size: .
J: TRBJ2-2
D: TRBD1
DNA: TGTGCCAGCAGTTGGACAGGGGCCGGCACCGGGGAGCTGTTTTTT
CDR3: CASSWTGAGTGELFF

V: TRBV7-2
size: .
J: TRBJ1-5
D: TRBD1
DNA: TGTGCCAGCAGCCGCGGACAGGAGAGCAATCAGCCCCAGCATTTT
CDR3: CASSRGQESNQPQHF

V: TRBV11-1
size: once
J: TRBJ1-5
D: TRBD1
DNA: TGTGCCAGCAGCGAGGGGGCTACTAGCAATCAGCCCCAGCATTTT
CDR3: CASSEGATSNQPQHF

V: TRBV28
size: .
J: TRBJ2-5
D: TRBD2
DNA: TGTGCCAGCAGTTTACTAGCGGCCCTGGGGCAAGAGACCCAGTACTTC
CDR3: CASSLLAALGQETQYF

V: TRBV5-1
size: .
J: TRBJ2-7
D: .
DNA: TGCGCCAGCAGCTTGGTCTCAGGGCTATCCTCCTACGAGCAGTACTTC
CDR3: CASSLVSGLSSYEQYF

V: TRBV7-9
size: .
J: TRBJ2-7
D: .
DNA: TGTGCCAGCAGCTCGTCGGGGGTTCCCTCCTACGAGCAGTACTTC
CDR3: CASSSSGVPSYEQYF

V: TRBV6-5
size: once
J: TRBJ2-3
D: TRBD2
DNA: TGTGCCAGCAGTTCGACTAGCGACGAGTTCACAGATACGCAGTATTTT
CDR3: CASSSTSDEFTDTQYF

V: TRBV28
size: .
J: TRBJ1-5
D: TRBD1
DNA: TGTGCCAGCAGTTTAGACAGGGGGTATAGCAATCAGCCCCAGCATTTT
CDR3: CASSLDRGYSNQPQHF

V: TRBV7-9
size: .
J: TRBJ2-5
D: TRBD1
DNA: TGTGCCAGCAGCCCAGACAGGGGGCAAGAGACCCAGTACTTC
CDR3: CASSPDRGQETQYF

V: TRBV6-5
size: .
J: TRBJ2-1
D: TRBD2
DNA: TGTGCCAGCAGCTACTCCTGGGAGGCGGGAGGGCTAATGCTCTTC
CDR3: CASSYSWEAGGLMLF

V: TRBV11-1
size: .
J: TRBJ2-7
D: TRBD2
DNA: TGTGCCAGCAGCCCCCACGGAGTCGGGAGGGGACCATACGAGCAGTACTTC
CDR3: CASSPHGVGRGPYEQYF

V: TRBV5-1
size: once
J: TRBJ2-7
D: TRBD1
DNA: TGCGCCAGCAGCCTACAGGGGGACAGGTACGAGCAGTACTTC
CDR3: CASSLQGDRYEQYF

V: TRBV7-6
size: .
J: TRBJ2-7
D: TRBD1
DNA: TGTGCCAGCAGCCCAGAGCGACAGGGGGCGCGGGAGCAGTACTTC
CDR3: CASSPERQGAREQYF

V: TRBV7-3
size: .
J: TRBJ2-3
D: TRBD2
DNA: TGTGCCAGCAGCTTATCTAGCGGGGGAGTAAATACGCAGTATTTT
CDR3: CASSLSSGGVNTQYF

V: TRBV7-2
size: .
J: TRBJ1-5
D: TRBD1
DNA: TGTGCCAGCAGCTTGACAGGGGGCTCTGAACAGCCCCAGCATTTT
CDR3: CASSLTGGSEQPQHF

V: TRBV18
size: .
J: TRBJ1-1
D: .
DNA: TGTGCCAGCTCGTACAGGGTCGACACTGAAGCTTTCTTT
CDR3: CASSYRVDTEAFF

V: TRBV28
size: .
J: TRBJ2-7
D: TRBD1
DNA: TGTGCCACTCGGTCCGGGACAGGGTTTCCCGAGCAGTACTTC
CDR3: CATRSGTGFPEQYF

V: TRBV21-1
size: .
J: TRBJ2-2
D: .
DNA: TGTGCCAGCAGCAAAGTTGATCCGAGGTGGGACAGGAACACCGGGGAGCTGTTTTTT
CDR3: CASSKVDPRWDRNTGELFF

V: TRBV5-6
size: .
J: TRBJ2-1
D: .
DNA: TGTGCCAGCAGCCCTACCGCGGCATACAATGAGCAGTTCTTC
CDR3: CASSPTAAYNEQFF

V: TRBV18
size: .
J: TRBJ1-4
D: .
DNA: TGTGCCAGCTCACCGACCCTGAGGGCGGGTTTTAATGAAAAACTGTTTTTT
CDR3: CASSPTLRAGFNEKLFF

V: TRBV5-4
size: once
J: TRBJ2-6
D: .
DNA: TGTGCCAGCTCTCGGGGCTCTGGGGCCAACGTCCTGACTTTC
CDR3: CASSRGSGANVLTF

V: TRBV13
size: once
J: TRBJ2-2
D: .
DNA: TGTGCCAGCAGCAACAGGGTTTCCGGGGAGCTGTTTTTT
CDR3: CASSNRVSGELFF

V: TRBV28
size: .
J: TRBJ2-7
D: TRBD2
DNA: TGTGCCAGCAGCCCTGGGACTAGCGGGAACTACGAGCAGTACTTC
CDR3: CASSPGTSGNYEQYF

V: TRBV4-1
size: .
J: TRBJ1-1
D: .
DNA: TGTGCCAGCAGCCACTCGGAGGGGACCGGGGACACTGAAGCTTTCTTT
CDR3: CASSHSEGTGDTEAFF

V: TRBV5-1
size: .
J: TRBJ1-2
D: TRBD1
DNA: TGCGCCAGCAGCTTGGACGACAGGGATAATGGCTACACCTTC
CDR3: CASSLDDRDNGYTF

V: TRBV5-1
size: .
J: TRBJ2-2
D: .
DNA: TGCGCCAGCAGTCGGACCGGGGGGCTAGCGGCGAACACCGGGGAGCTGTTTTTT
CDR3: CASSRTGGLAANTGELFF

V: TRBV7-9
size: .
J: TRBJ2-5
D: .
DNA: TGTTCCAGCAGCGATACTGGACTACCGTACCAAGAGACCCAGTACTTC
CDR3: CSSSDTGLPYQETQYF

V: TRBV4-1
size: .
J: TRBJ2-7
D: .
DNA: TGCGCCAGCAGCCAAGATGATGGCAGGGGTTACGAGCAGTACTTC
CDR3: CASSQDDGRGYEQYF

V: TRBV4-2
size: .
J: TRBJ2-7
D: .
DNA: TGTGCCAGCAGCCAAGATCAGGACACCACCTACGAGCAGTACTTC
CDR3: CASSQDQDTTYEQYF

V: TRBV6-6
size: .
J: TRBJ1-5
D: TRBD1
DNA: TGTGCCAGCAGCCCAGGGGGACAGGCTCGAAATCAGCCCCAGCATTTT
CDR3: CASSPGGQARNQPQHF

V: TRBV4-1
size: .
J: TRBJ1-4
D: TRBD1
DNA: TGCGCCAGCAGCCTCCGAGGCAGGGGGGATGAAAAACTGTTTTTT
CDR3: CASSLRGRGDEKLFF